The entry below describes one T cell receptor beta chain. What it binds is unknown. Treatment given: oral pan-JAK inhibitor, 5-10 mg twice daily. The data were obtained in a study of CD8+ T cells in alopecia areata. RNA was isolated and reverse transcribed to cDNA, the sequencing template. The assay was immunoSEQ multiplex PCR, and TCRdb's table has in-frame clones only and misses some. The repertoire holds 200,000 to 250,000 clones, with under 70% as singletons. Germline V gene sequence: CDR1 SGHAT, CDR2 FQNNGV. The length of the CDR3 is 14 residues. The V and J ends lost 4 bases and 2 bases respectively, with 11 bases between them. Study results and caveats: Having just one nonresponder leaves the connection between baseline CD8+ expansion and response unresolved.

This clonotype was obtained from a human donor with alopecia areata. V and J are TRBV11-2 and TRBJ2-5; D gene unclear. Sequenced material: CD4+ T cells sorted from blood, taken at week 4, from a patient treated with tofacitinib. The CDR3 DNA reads TGTGCCAGCAGCTCAAGTGGGGTACAAGAGACCCAGTACTTC. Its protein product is CASSSSGVQETQYF.